These 5 T cell receptor beta chains were sequenced from one sample in a study of OX40 agonist ivuxolimab in advanced cancers. Profiled with immunoSEQ multiplex PCR; TCRdb holds only in-frame clones, not every one. The table lists roughly 56,000 clones, roughly 85% of them singletons. The sequencing here drew on CD4+ or CD8+ T cells sorted from blood, taken in a trial of the OX40 agonist ivuxolimab. The receptors derive from an adult with an advanced solid tumor such as melanoma, head and neck, liver or kidney cancer.

The chain couples TRBV28 to TRBJ2-7; D unclear. Germline V gene sequence: CDR1 MDHEN, CDR2 SYDVKM. The CDR3 has 12 amino acids. Trimming pared 8 bases from V and 2 bases from J, leaving 10 bases between. CDR3 in amino acids: CASVGRAYEQYF. Here the CDR3 DNA reads TGTGCCAGCGTAGGACGGGCCTACGAGCAGTACTTC.

The chain couples TRBV7-2 to TRBJ2-3; 12 bases fit TRBD2. V lost 6 bases, J lost 3 bases, and 4 bases stayed unmatched. This CDR3 is 15 amino acids long. The germline V gene encodes CDR1 SGHTA and CDR2 FQGNSA. DNA for the CDR3: TGTGCCAGCAGTCCGACTAGCGGGAGAACAGATACGCAGTATTTT. Encoded protein: CASSPTSGRTDTQYF.

J is TRBJ2-7 and V is TRBV20-1; D may be TRBD1 (5 bases). Germline V gene sequence: CDR1 DFQATT, CDR2 SNEGSKA (reference sequence). V was clipped by 5 bases and J by 3 bases, with 8 bases between them. The CDR3 sequence is 11 residues long. The CDR3 loop reads CSAEDSYEQYF. CDR3 coding DNA: TGCAGTGCTGAAGACAGCTACGAGCAGTACTTC.

J is TRBJ2-5 and V is TRBV6-4; 7 nucleotides agree with TRBD1. In germline, CDR1 is MRHNA, CDR2 SNTAGT. Unmatched junction bases numbered 6, after V lost 0 bases and J lost 5 bases. CDR3 length: 15 residues. CDR3 protein: CASSDSPGGFETQYF. In DNA form, the CDR3 reads TGTGCCAGCAGTGACTCGCCAGGGGGTTTTGAGACCCAGTACTTC.

J is TRBJ2-7 and V is TRBV30; D is possibly TRBD2 (5 bases). Between the trimmed V and J ends, which lost 3 bases and 2 bases, there was a span of 17 bases. The length of the CDR3 is 15 residues. Germline CDR1 reads GTSNPN; CDR2 reads SVGIG (reference sequence). The DNA for the CDR3 is TGTGCCTGGAGACGGCGGGCTAGCCGCGCCTACGAGCAGTACTTC. The encoded protein is CAWRRRASRAYEQYF.